What follows are 13 T cell receptor beta chains derived from one specimen sequenced in a study of T cells after yellow fever vaccination. MiXCR was run by TCRdb on the 5' RACE reads, yielding one entry per CDR3 protein. The sample has 310,000 or so distinct CDR3 sequences, around 6.8% seen once; the top ten hold 18%. Sample: PBMCs, taken about 49 days after the first yellow fever vaccination. These receptors were taken from a young man who received the YFV17D yellow fever vaccine.

The chain couples TRBV7-2 to TRBJ1-6; D might be TRBD1 (5 bases). Germline lookup yields CDR1 SGHTA and CDR2 FQGNSA. Trimming left V 5 bases short and J 9 bases short, with 20 bases between. CDR3 length: 16 amino acids. The CDR3 coding sequence is TGTGCCAGCAGCCCGCTTCAGTCAGGGAAAGGTTCACCCCTCCACTTT. It is translated as CASSPLQSGKGSPLHF.

The table lists this clonotype with a few counts. The V and J genes are TRBV9 and TRBJ2-5; no clear D gene. The CDR3 covers 13 residues. V was cut by 0 bases and J by 5 bases, with 8 bases left in between. In germline, CDR1 is SGDLS, CDR2 YYNGEE. The CDR3 DNA reads as TGTGCCAGCAGCGTAGGCAACTCGGAGACCCAGTACTTC. Translating it yields CASSVGNSETQYF.

The rearrangement uses TRBV5-4 and TRBJ2-7; 10 nucleotides align to TRBD1. The ends lost 2 bases at V and 5 bases at J; junction bases unmatched: 4. Germline V gene sequence: CDR1 SGHNT, CDR2 YYREEE (reference sequence). This CDR3 is built from 14 residues. The CDR3 reads CASSFWDRGDEQYF. The CDR3 DNA follows: TGTGCCAGCAGCTTCTGGGACAGGGGAGACGAGCAGTACTTC.

The chain combines TRBV10-3 with TRBJ2-3; TRBD1 is a possible D gene (5 bases). The CDR3 loop spans 14 amino acids. Germline V gene data show CDR1 as ENHRY and CDR2 as SYGVKD. With 0 bases removed from V and 5 bases from J, the gap between germline ends came to 9 bases. As DNA, the CDR3 is TGTGCCATCAGTGAGTCTGCAGGGTTAGATACGCAGTATTTT. Its translation: CAISESAGLDTQYF.

This clonotype was detected only a few times. The J gene is TRBJ2-5, the V gene TRBV27; the D gene is possibly TRBD1 (6 bases). Germline CDR1 MNHEY, CDR2 SMNVEV (reference sequence). The CDR3 is 13 residues long. V was shortened by 4 bases and J by 3 bases, with 9 bases between the two germline ends. This CDR3 is CASSSRTEETQYF. CDR3 nucleotides: TGTGCCAGCAGTTCCCGGACAGAAGAGACCCAGTACTTC.

This clonotype has ten or more counts. The chain couples TRBV7-2 to TRBJ2-6; no clear D gene. Trimming took off 0 bases at V and 2 bases at J, with 2 bases between the two ends. The CDR3 covers 14 residues. The germline gives CDR1 SGHTA, CDR2 FQGNSA. The CDR3 loop is CASSLATGANVLTF. The CDR3, as DNA: TGTGCCAGCAGCTTAGCGACTGGGGCCAACGTCCTGACTTTC.

V usage is TRBV12-3 or TRBV12-4 and J usage is TRBJ2-1, with D possibly matching TRBD2 (7 bases). The CDR3 has 14 residues. The germline V and J ends were trimmed by 2 bases and 7 bases, with 12 bases remaining between them. The CDR3 sequence: CASSLFGGRNEQFF. The CDR3 DNA reads as TGTGCCAGCAGTTTATTCGGGGGGCGTAATGAGCAGTTCTTC.

This clonotype was counted between two and nine times. CDR3 sequence reads: CASSYLGQVQETQYF. Here the CDR3 DNA reads TGTGCCAGCAGTTACCTGGGACAGGTCCAAGAGACCCAGTACTTC. The V gene is TRBV6-2 or TRBV6-3, the J gene TRBJ2-5; 8 bases are shared with TRBD1. The CDR3 spans 15 residues. Germline V gene data show CDR1 as MNHEY and CDR2 as SVGEGT. The ends lost 2 bases at V and 1 base at J; junction bases unmatched: 3.

The genes are TRBV6-2 or TRBV6-3 and TRBJ1-2; no clear D. Germline V gene sequence: CDR1 MNHEY, CDR2 SVGEGT. The V gene lost 6 bases and the J gene lost 4 bases, with 12 bases spanning the gap. The CDR3 covers 13 residues. CDR3 loop: CASRITRSYGYTF. DNA of the CDR3: TGTGCCAGCAGAATCACCCGGAGCTATGGCTACACCTTC.

V usage is TRBV3-1 and J usage is TRBJ2-2, with 9 positions matching TRBD2. Germline CDR1 and CDR2: LGHDT and YNNKEL (reference sequence). The CDR3 contains 14 residues. V lost 6 bases, J lost 7 bases, and 6 bases stayed unmatched. The CDR3 region is CASRARGGDGELFF. CDR3 nucleotides: TGTGCCAGCAGGGCGCGGGGGGGCGACGGGGAGCTGTTTTTT.

This clonotype was found a few times. The rearrangement links TRBV3-1 to TRBJ2-3; D gene uncertain. Germline lookup yields CDR1 LGHDT and CDR2 YNNKEL (reference sequence). V was pared by 8 bases and J by 13 bases, with 16 bases between. There are 11 residues in the CDR3. Written as DNA, the CDR3 is TGTGCCAGCGCGGTTCAAAGTCGGGAGTATTTT. Residues: CASAVQSREYF.

The chain employs TRBV5-1 and TRBJ1-1, with D maybe TRBD1 (5 bases). CDR1 SGHRS and CDR2 YFSETQ come from the germline V gene. This CDR3 spans 15 amino acids. V lost 1 base and J 5 bases, leaving 15 bases between the germline ends. The CDR3 region has the DNA TGCGCCAGCAGCTTGAGTCCGGGGGTTGGTACTGAAGCTTTCTTT. This translates into CASSLSPGVGTEAFF.

This clonotype was observed a handful of times. The gene calls are TRBV6-5 and TRBJ2-3; 9 nucleotides match TRBD2. CDR3 length equals 14 residues. The germline V gene encodes CDR1 MNHEY and CDR2 SVGAGI. The J segment lost 6 bases and the V segment lost 6 bases, leaving 7 bases of the junction unmatched. The CDR3 loop reads CASRLDSGRDTQYF. In DNA, the CDR3 is TGTGCCAGCAGATTGGACAGCGGGAGGGATACGCAGTATTTT.